This section outlines one T cell receptor beta chain sequence together with its context. The antigen remains unidentified. This sample is drawn from a study of response to subunit inactivated influenza vaccine. Study observations and caveats: New T cells are recruited in small numbers by each seasonal influenza vaccination, according to the authors' suggestion.

TCRdb ran MiXCR on the RT-PCR reads and lists one entry per CDR3 protein. The sample shows 700,000 to 900,000 distinct CDR3 sequences, 21% of them seen only once. CDR1 is SGHAT and CDR2 is FQDESV in the germline V gene (reference sequence). V was pared by 4 bases and J by 3 bases, with 14 bases of the junction left unmatched. CDR3 length: 19 amino acids. This material consisted of PBMCs from blood, taken 4 to 6 days after vaccination. The origin of this receptor is a man in his fifties who received an inactivated influenza vaccine. V gene TRBV11-1 combines with J gene TRBJ2-2; 10 bases align to TRBD2. Here the CDR3 reads CASSSISGLAGAHTGELFF. The CDR3 DNA follows: TGTGCCAGCAGCTCTATCTCTGGGCTAGCGGGAGCCCACACCGGGGAGCTGTTTTTT. Full variable domain (outside the CDR3, taken from reference TRBV11-1 and TRBJ2-2): EAEVAQSPRYKITEKSQAVAFWCDPISGHATLYWYRQILGQGPELLVQFQDESVVDDSQLPKDRFSAERLKGVDSTLKIQPAELGDSAMYLCASSSISGLAGAHTGELFFGEGSRLTVL.